Given below is one T cell receptor beta chain in context. The sample originates from a study of cytomegalovirus exposure and HLA in healthy donors. The PCR used 60 Vbeta and 13 Jbeta primers. Sequenced by immunoSEQ multiplex PCR; TCRdb stores in-frame clones only, minus some. The table has 60,000 to 70,000 clones, approximately 80% seen once. The CDR3 loop spans 15 amino acids. V lost 2 bases, J lost 4 bases, and 14 bases lay in between. Germline loops: CDR1 LNHNV, CDR2 YYDKDF (reference sequence). V is TRBV15 and J is TRBJ1-2; D is uncertain. The sequencing input was PBMCs. The source of this sequence is a woman in her 30s in good health and CMV-seronegative. CDR3 DNA sequence: TGTGCCACCAGCAGATCTACAGTTCTCGGCTATGGCTACACCTTC. Amino acid sequence: CATSRSTVLGYGYTF.